This TCR beta chain was identified in a study of PD-1 blockade in mismatch repair-deficient tumors. Germline V gives CDR1 LGHNA, CDR2 YNFKEQ. Trimming took 2 bases from V and 9 from J; bases not matched to a gene: 11. The CDR3 contains 15 residues. Clones were read by immunoSEQ multiplex PCR, and TCRdb kept only the in-frame ones, dropping some. The table has some 84,000 clones, roughly 80% seen once. The TCR sequence derives from an adult with mismatch repair-deficient cancer. The sample consisted of peripheral blood, taken 12 weeks after starting pembrolizumab. The chain couples TRBV4-2 to TRBJ2-7; 9 bases match TRBD1. The CDR3 bases are TGTGCCAGCAGCCAAAACTCCGGGACAGGGAGCCGGCAGTACTTC. This translates into CASSQNSGTGSRQYF.